Described below is a single T cell receptor beta chain sequence and its context. This record belongs to a study of tumor-infiltrating lymphocytes in primary liver carcinoma. The germline gives CDR1 ENHRY, CDR2 SYGVKD. The CDR3 length is 15 residues. The J segment lost 4 bases and the V segment lost 0 bases, leaving 1 base of the junction unmatched. Unsorted whole blood yielded blood RNA, and germline DNA was extracted as well. A constant-region primer primed TCR beta cDNA synthesis from around 500 ng of total RNA. Three nested multiplex PCR rounds, a slightly modified ARM-PCR method, built the TCR beta libraries. The first two PCR rounds, roughly 11 cycles each, used TRBV1-TRBV30 forward primers and a C-beta reverse primer. Each CDR3 protein is one row after TCRdb ran MiXCR on the multiplex PCR reads. The sample records about 320,000 distinct CDR3 sequences, 50% to 70% being singletons.

J is TRBJ2-1 and V is TRBV10-3, with TRBD2 matching over 9 bases. This sequence originates from a man aged 40-49 years with primary liver carcinoma and hepatitis B virus infection. Sequencing was performed on peripheral blood. CDR3 amino acids: CAISESTSGYNEQFF. In DNA, the CDR3 is TGTGCCATCAGTGAGTCGACTAGCGGTTACAATGAGCAGTTCTTC.